The T cell receptor beta chain under discussion was sequenced for a study of T cells in Graves' hyperthyroidism and ophthalmopathy. Study-wide findings and caveats: Ophthalmopathy prediction by the model preceded onset by a median roughly 6 months. Also found in blood were most expanded thyroid clonotypes above 0.001.

These patients, aged 18 to 65, had recently diagnosed hyperthyroidism lasting under 2 months. CDR3 length: 16 residues. V dropped 6 bases and J dropped 2; count of bases not matched to a gene: 4. Germline V CDR1 and CDR2: DFQATT, SNEGSKA (reference sequence). RNA transcripts were the template for amplifying TCR beta CDR3 regions. The TCR CDR3 was amplified in a first-round RT-PCR using the HTBI primer set. TCRdb reprocessed the multiplex PCR reads via MiXCR and lists one record per CDR3 protein. The sample lists around 420,000 distinct CDR3 sequences, around 15% occurring once. This clonotype was detected ten times or more. Its specificity is unknown.

Sequences were obtained from blood. V is TRBV20-1 and J is TRBJ2-1; 16 positions agree with TRBD2. This TCR was recovered from a woman aged 18-30 years with Graves' hyperthyroidism. The CDR3 is CSARGTSGRAYNEQFF. DNA of the CDR3: TGCAGTGCACGGGGGACTAGCGGGAGGGCCTACAATGAGCAGTTCTTC.